This T cell receptor (beta chain) was documented in a study of shared clonotypes between healthy human individuals. The assay was immunoSEQ multiplex PCR, and TCRdb's table has in-frame clones only and misses some. The sample consists of about 1,800,000 clones, approximately 94% of them appearing once. CD45RO-negative CD8 cells positively selected for CCR7 made up the naive population, which excluded terminally differentiated effector memory CD45RA+ cells. The V gene's germline CDR1 is WSHSY and CDR2 SAAADI. The CDR3 contains 12 residues. Trimming pared 7 bases from V and 5 bases from J, leaving 11 bases between. With respect to this clone: Its antigen is undetermined.

Study-level points and caveats: Estimated richness was generally greater in naive than memory subsets.

The origin of this receptor is a man between 18 and 29 years old in good health. Sequenced sample: naive CD8+ T cells sorted from blood. The rearrangement uses TRBV10-2 and TRBJ1-2; D not certain. CDR3 coding DNA: TGCGCCAGCACCCCTACGGGGTATGGCTACACCTTC. This sequence encodes CASTPTGYGYTF.